One and the same sample provided the 16 T cell receptor beta chains below, sequenced in a study of cytomegalovirus exposure and HLA in healthy donors. PCR employed 60 Vbeta and 13 Jbeta primers. Clones were sequenced by immunoSEQ multiplex PCR, and TCRdb holds only the in-frame ones, with some missing. The repertoire includes roughly 62,000 clones, 60% to 85% of them detected once, and approximately 3.4% sits in the top ten. The sample taken for sequencing was PBMCs. These receptors were collected from a woman aged 40 to 55 in good health and CMV-seropositive.

The V call is TRBV18, the J call TRBJ1-2; 11 bases fit TRBD1. V trimming: 2 bases; J trimming: 4 bases; junction bases outside the gene matches: 21. Germline V CDR1 and CDR2: KGHSH, LQKENI. The CDR3 is 21 residues long. The CDR3: CASSPELGQGEFPPRTYGYTF. CDR3 nucleotide sequence: TGTGCCAGCTCACCAGAACTGGGACAGGGGGAATTTCCCCCAAGGACCTATGGCTACACCTTC.

The chain recombines TRBV27 with TRBJ1-4; TRBD1 agrees at 7 bases. After removal of 8 bases from V and 5 bases from J, the junction contained 5 bases not matched to a gene. CDR1 is MNHEY and CDR2 is SMNVEV in the germline V gene (reference sequence). The CDR3 totals 13 residues. The CDR3 is CASGSGGNEKLFF. DNA for the CDR3: TGTGCCAGCGGATCAGGGGGGAATGAAAAACTGTTTTTT.

The chain joins TRBV5-1 to TRBJ1-1, with D possibly TRBD1 on 5 matching bases. CDR3 size: 17 residues. Germline-derived CDR1 and CDR2 are SGHRS and YFSETQ. Trimming shortened V by 0 bases and J by 4 bases, and 19 bases separated the two germline ends. CDR3 DNA: TGCGCCAGCAGCTTGGAAGGGGCCGCTGGGGCTGTCACTGAAGCTTTCTTT. Amino acids: CASSLEGAAGAVTEAFF.

The CDR3, as DNA: TGCGCCAGCAGCGAAGGAGGGAATAATGAAAAACTGTTTTTT. This encodes CASSEGGNNEKLFF. This rearrangement joins TRBV10-1 to TRBJ1-4, with D uncertain. V lost 6 bases and J 4 bases, leaving 12 bases between the germline ends. In germline, CDR1 is WNHNN, CDR2 SYGVQD (reference sequence). This CDR3 has 14 amino acids.

The chain uses TRBV27 and TRBJ1-2, with TRBD1 identical over 9 bases. The CDR3 covers 16 residues. The J segment lost 7 bases and the V segment lost 1 base, leaving 10 bases of the junction unmatched. CDR1 is MNHEY, CDR2 SMNVEV, per germline (reference sequence). DNA of the CDR3: TGTGCCAGCAGTTTATTTCCCACAGGGGGCGCGGGTGGCTACACCTTC. This sequence encodes CASSLFPTGGAGGYTF.

This chain uses TRBV30 with TRBJ1-1, with D perhaps matching TRBD1 (5 bases). This CDR3 spans 12 amino acids. V lost 7 bases to trimming and J lost 3 bases, with 12 bases between them. The V gene's germline CDR1 is GTSNPN and CDR2 SVGIG (reference sequence). CDR3 residues: CASRDYYTEAFF. Here the CDR3 DNA reads TGTGCCTCCAGGGATTATTACACTGAAGCTTTCTTT.

This chain uses TRBV10-2 with TRBJ1-3; D is undetermined. The CDR3 sequence is 13 residues long. Germline V CDR1 and CDR2: WSHSY, SAAADI. V shed 7 bases and J shed 4 bases, with 11 bases lying between them. The CDR3 sequence is CASKAGGGNTIYF. DNA of the CDR3: TGCGCCAGCAAGGCAGGCGGGGGAAACACCATATATTTT.

The chain combines TRBV6-5 with TRBJ2-3; D is perhaps TRBD2 (5 bases). Trimming left V 2 bases short and J 2 bases short, with 14 bases between. Germline assignment: CDR1 MNHEY and CDR2 SVGAGI. The CDR3 has 16 amino acids. CDR3 protein: CASSYGSGRFTDTQYF. CDR3 sequence (DNA): TGTGCCAGCAGTTACGGGTCTGGGAGATTCACAGATACGCAGTATTTT.

The rearrangement joins TRBV30 to TRBJ1-3, with D unclear. V was cut by 2 bases and J by 4 bases, with 9 bases left in between. Per germline, CDR1 GTSNPN and CDR2 SVGIG (reference sequence). The CDR3 has 13 amino acids. The CDR3 DNA sequence: TGTGCCTGGAGTCCCTTAATGGGAAACACCATATATTTT. This codes for CAWSPLMGNTIYF.

This sequence joins TRBV4-1 and TRBJ1-3, with D perhaps TRBD1 (5 bases). The CDR3 has 14 residues. Germline CDR1 reads MGHRA; CDR2 reads YSYEKL. V was pared by 4 bases and J by 4 bases, with 11 bases between. The CDR3 DNA is TGCGCCAGCAGCCTCGGGCGGGGGGGAAACACCATATATTTT. Protein sequence: CASSLGRGGNTIYF.

The rearrangement joins TRBV10-2 to TRBJ1-3; D is uncertain. This CDR3 region has 15 residues. Trimming stripped 5 bases from V and 0 bases from J, with 11 bases between. Germline lookup yields CDR1 WSHSY and CDR2 SAAADI. The CDR3 region is CASSRRPSSGNTIYF. CDR3 DNA: TGCGCCAGCAGTCGCCGCCCGAGCTCTGGAAACACCATATATTTT.

The rearrangement uses TRBV6-5 and TRBJ1-2, with TRBD1 identical over 8 bases. Trimming at V came to 4 bases and at J to 4 bases, leaving 5 bases not matched to a gene. In germline, CDR1 is MNHEY, CDR2 SVGAGI. This CDR3 has 14 amino acids. CDR3 in DNA: TGTGCCAGCAGTTCCCCAGGGGGCTCCTATGGCTACACCTTC. It is translated as CASSSPGGSYGYTF.

The chain combines TRBV21-1 with TRBJ2-1; TRBD2 is taken as the D call from the table, unchecked against the DNA. TRBV21-1 represents a pseudogene. CDR3 length: 17 amino acids. In DNA, the CDR3 is TGTGCCAGCACCAGAAGGGAGGGGCCAAACTCCTACAATGAGCAGTTCTTC. Protein sequence: CASTRREGPNSYNEQFF.

V and J are TRBV30 and TRBJ1-3, with D unclear. CDR1 and CDR2 (germline): GTSNPN, SVGIG (reference sequence). This CDR3 region has 12 residues. V shed 3 bases and J shed 4 bases, with 7 bases lying between them. The DNA of the CDR3 is TGTGCCTGGAGCCTCGCGGGAAACACCATATATTTT. Protein: CAWSLAGNTIYF.

The rearrangement links TRBV14 to TRBJ2-3, with TRBD2 matching over 7 bases. Per germline, CDR1 SGHDN and CDR2 FVKESK. The CDR3 runs to 16 residues. V shed 4 bases, J shed 3 bases, and the junction held 10 bases outside the gene matches. CDR3 nucleotide sequence: TGTGCCAGCAGCCTGTTAGGGAGGGGACGAACAGATACGCAGTATTTT. Protein sequence: CASSLLGRGRTDTQYF.

J is TRBJ1-3 and V is TRBV4-3; no firm D call. Trimming left V 0 bases short and J 2 bases short, with 14 bases between. The germline V gene has CDR1 LGHNA and CDR2 YSLEER. This CDR3 is 17 amino acids long. This chain's CDR3 is CASSQDPPPGTGNTIYF. CDR3 nucleotides: TGCGCCAGCAGCCAAGATCCTCCCCCGGGAACTGGAAACACCATATATTTT.